This TCR beta chain appears in the sequencing data of a study of T cell responses to AZD1222 COVID-19 vaccine. Study-level results: In a largely white British group with more females than males, clonal diversity was possibly underestimated. Spike was spanned by vaccine-associated CD4 TCRs, which were dominant at 160-218 and 743-854. AZD1222 recipients seropositive at baseline numbered only 6 or 7.

This clone was detected only once. As yet, its antigen is unknown. Second-dose intervals near 4 or 12 weeks were combined. Libraries were prepared by immunoSEQ multiplex PCR; TCRdb keeps only in-frame clonotypes and omits some of them. The sample records roughly 60,000 clones, about 83% being singletons. The specimen was peripheral blood, collected 28 days after the second AZD1222 dose. This clonotype originated in an adult who received the AZD1222 COVID-19 vaccine.

CDR3 residues: CASSNTGGNNQPQHF. The DNA of the CDR3 is TGTGCCAGTAGCAACACAGGGGGCAACAATCAGCCCCAGCATTTT. The chain links TRBV19 to TRBJ1-5; 9 nucleotides align to TRBD1. The CDR3 is made up of 15 amino acids. V dropped 6 bases and J dropped 3; count of bases not matched to a gene: 6. The germline V gene encodes CDR1 LNHDA and CDR2 SQIVND (reference sequence).